Below, 4 T cell receptor beta chains from the same sample are listed, as sequenced in a study of blood T cell repertoires in COVID-19. The data were produced by immunoSEQ multiplex PCR, yet TCRdb's version contains in-frame clones alone and is incomplete. The sample includes more than 200,000 clones, roughly 90% of them seen just once. The sample taken for sequencing was peripheral blood. These receptor sequences come from a man between 70 and 80 years old with acute or convalescent COVID-19.

J is TRBJ1-2 and V is TRBV6-2 or TRBV6-3; D is perhaps TRBD1 (5 bases). The CDR3 sequence is 13 residues long. With 6 bases removed from V and 5 bases from J, the gap between germline ends came to 13 bases. From germline, CDR1 is MNHEY and CDR2 SVGEGT. The CDR3 DNA sequence: TGTGCCAGCAGCCTTGACAGCTCGTATGGCTACACCTTC. It translates to CASSLDSSYGYTF.

The J gene is TRBJ1-5, the V gene TRBV4-2; no clear D gene. The CDR3 has 16 amino acids. V lost 5 bases, J lost 1 base, and 15 bases lay in between. Germline loops: CDR1 LGHNA, CDR2 YNFKEQ. The CDR3 bases are TGTGCCAGCAGCGCAACGGGGAAGGAAAGCAATCAGCCCCAGCATTTT. Protein sequence: CASSATGKESNQPQHF.

This chain uses TRBV7-6 with TRBJ2-7, with 9 bases that match TRBD2. The V gene end was trimmed by 4 bases and the J gene end by 4 bases; junction bases not matched to a gene: 8. CDR3 size: 15 residues. Germline V gene lookup returns CDR1 SGHVS and CDR2 FNYEAQ. CDR3 nucleotides: TGTGCCAGCAGCTCGGCTAGCGGGATGATTTACGAGCAGTACTTC. This gives the protein CASSSASGMIYEQYF. The full variable domain, rest sourced from reference TRBV7-6 and TRBJ2-7, is GAGVSQSPRYKVTKRGQDVALRCDPISGHVSLYWYRQALGQGPEFLTYFNYEAQQDKSGLPNDRFSAERPEGSISTLTIQRTEQRDSAMYRCASSSASGMIYEQYFGPGTRLTVT.

This rearrangement joins TRBV5-1 to TRBJ2-6; no firm D call. Germline CDR1 SGHRS, CDR2 YFSETQ. This CDR3 comprises 16 residues. Trimming stripped 7 bases from V and 0 bases from J, with 14 bases between. CDR3 DNA: TGCGCCAGCCTCGTCGGCACTAACTCTGGGGCCAACGTCCTGACTTTC. Translating gives CASLVGTNSGANVLTF.